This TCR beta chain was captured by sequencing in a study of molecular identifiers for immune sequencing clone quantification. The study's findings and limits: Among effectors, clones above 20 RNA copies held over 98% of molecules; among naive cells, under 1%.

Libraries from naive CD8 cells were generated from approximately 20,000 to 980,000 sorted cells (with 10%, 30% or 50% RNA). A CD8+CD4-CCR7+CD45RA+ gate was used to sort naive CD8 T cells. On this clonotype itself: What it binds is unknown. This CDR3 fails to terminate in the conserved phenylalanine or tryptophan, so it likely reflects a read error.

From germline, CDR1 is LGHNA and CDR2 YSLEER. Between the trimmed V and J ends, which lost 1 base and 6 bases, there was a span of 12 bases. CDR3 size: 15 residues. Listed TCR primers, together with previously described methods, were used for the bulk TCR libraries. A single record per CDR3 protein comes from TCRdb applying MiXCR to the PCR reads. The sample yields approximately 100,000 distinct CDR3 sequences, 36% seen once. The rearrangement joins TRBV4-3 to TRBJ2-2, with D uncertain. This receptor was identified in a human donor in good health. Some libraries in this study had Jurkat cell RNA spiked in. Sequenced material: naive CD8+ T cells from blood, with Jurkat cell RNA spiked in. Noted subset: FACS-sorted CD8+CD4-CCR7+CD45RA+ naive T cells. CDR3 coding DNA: TGCGCCAGCAGCCAAGTCGAGTTTCCTCCCGGGGAGCTGTTTTTA. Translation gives CASSQVEFPPGELFL.